This T cell receptor beta chain was documented in a study of beta chain features in type 1 diabetes. Expressed TCRB transcripts were sequenced because the isolated RNA had all been reverse transcribed beforehand. The table came from immunoSEQ multiplex PCR; TCRdb's copy has only in-frame clones and leaves some out. The table has roughly 240,000 clones, about 71% seen once; the top ten hold approximately 0.053%. The CDR3 is 15 amino acids. The germline V gene encodes CDR1 SGHRS and CDR2 YFSETQ. The junction had 5 bases not matched to a gene; V was cut back by 0 bases and J by 3 bases. The specimen was naive CD4+ T cells from blood. The chain recombines TRBV5-1 with TRBJ2-7, with TRBD1 matching over 8 bases. The TCR sequence derives from a man under 40 in good health. The CDR3 DNA follows: TGCGCCAGCAGCTTGGATCGGACAGGGTTCTACGAGCAGTACTTC. Translating gives CASSLDRTGFYEQYF.